This TCR beta chain was observed in a study of regulatory dendritic cells for organ transplantation. Naive CD45RA+ and memory CD45RO+ CD4+ or CD8+ T cells were FACS-sorted. Points on this clone: Its antigen remains unknown.

General observations from the study: Regulatory dendritic cells appeared to expand memory CD8+ clones less than mature ones. Memory CD8+ T cells were the most oligoclonal; naive cells were highly diverse.

The data were produced by immunoSEQ multiplex PCR, yet TCRdb's version contains in-frame clones alone and is incomplete. The data show 25,000 to 35,000 clones, with approximately 78% seen just once and about 0.094% held by the top ten. With 3 bases removed from V and 7 bases from J, the gap between germline ends came to 18 bases. The CDR3 spans 15 residues. Germline values: CDR1 SGHAT, CDR2 FQNNGV. The receptor was derived from a human donor in good health. This chain connects TRBV11-2 to TRBJ1-2, with D perhaps matching TRBD1 (5 bases). Sequencing was done on a sample of naive CD4+ T cells from blood. Subset of the sample: CD45RA+ naive T cells. CDR3 region: CASSFSTGFVGGYTF. Here the CDR3 DNA reads TGTGCCAGCAGCTTCAGCACAGGTTTCGTTGGTGGCTACACCTTC.